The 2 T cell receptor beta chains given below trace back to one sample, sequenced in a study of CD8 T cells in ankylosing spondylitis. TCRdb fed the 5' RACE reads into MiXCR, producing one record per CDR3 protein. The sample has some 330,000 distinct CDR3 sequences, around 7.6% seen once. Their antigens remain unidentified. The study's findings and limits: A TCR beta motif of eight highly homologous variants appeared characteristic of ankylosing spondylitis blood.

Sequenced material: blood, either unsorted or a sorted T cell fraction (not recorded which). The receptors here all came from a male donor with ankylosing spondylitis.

The CDR3 DNA reads as TGTGCCAGCGGTCGTGGGACAGCGGGTCAGCCCCAGCATTTT. Translated, it gives CASGRGTAGQPQHF. The chain is built from TRBV7-9 and TRBJ1-5, with 7 nucleotides matching TRBD1. The CDR3 spans 14 residues. Germline V gene sequence: CDR1 SEHNR, CDR2 FQNEAQ (reference sequence). Trimming at V came to 8 bases and at J to 6 bases, leaving 10 bases not matched to a gene.

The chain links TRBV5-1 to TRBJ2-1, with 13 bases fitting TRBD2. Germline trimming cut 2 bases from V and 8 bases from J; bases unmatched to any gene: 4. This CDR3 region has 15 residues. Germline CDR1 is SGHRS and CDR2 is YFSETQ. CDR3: CASSLGTSGMDEQFF. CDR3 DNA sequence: TGCGCCAGCAGCTTAGGGACTAGCGGGATGGATGAGCAGTTCTTC.